Listed here is a single T cell receptor (beta chain). The treatment: randomized to nivolumab then ipilimumab (arm A) or the reverse (arm B). The CDR3 loop spans 12 amino acids. The V segment lost 5 bases and the J segment 7 bases; nucleotides outside the gene matches: 3. Germline V gene lookup returns CDR1 SGHDT and CDR2 YYEEEE. This sample was taken from a study of sequential checkpoint blockade in melanoma. The repertoire was sequenced with immunoSEQ multiplex PCR; TCRdb's copy has only in-frame clones and lacks some. The sample yields about 12,000 clones, 60% to 80% seen once. The sequences come from CD8+ T cells sorted from blood (inferred from file names), collected from a patient given nivolumab and ipilimumab in sequence. The sequence was collected from a human donor with melanoma. The chain couples TRBV5-6 to TRBJ2-1; 7 bases fit TRBD2. The CDR3 sequence is CASSRSGNEQFF. Here the CDR3 DNA reads TGTGCCAGCAGTCGTAGCGGGAATGAGCAGTTCTTC.